The clone carrying this TCR beta chain was observed a handful of times. The V end was cut by 5 bases, the J end by 3 bases, with 10 bases between. The CDR3 covers 13 residues. Germline V gene data show CDR1 as SGHVS and CDR2 as FQNEAQ. The record originates from a study of beta chain features in type 1 diabetes. Expressed TCRB transcripts were sequenced because the entire RNA isolate underwent reverse transcription. Repertoires were generated with immunoSEQ multiplex PCR, while TCRdb's copy carries only in-frame clones and drops some. The table records roughly 40,000 clones, 49% of them present only once.

The gene calls are TRBV7-8 and TRBJ2-5, with a tentative D call TRBD1 (6 bases). The specimen sequenced was central memory CD4+ T cells from blood. The clonotype was recovered from a woman younger than 35 in good health. The CDR3 DNA sequence: TGTGCCAGCAGCCCTGGACAGAAAGAGACCCAGTACTTC. Residues: CASSPGQKETQYF.